Sequencing of this T cell receptor (beta chain) was carried out in a study of cytomegalovirus exposure and HLA in healthy donors. About the study: An early release of data contained some 80 million unique TCRs, which came from HLA-typed donors.

Study conclusions and caveats: When analyzed later, the rates of TCR association showed variation by HLA locus, with DRB1 the most and HLA-C the fewest. Analysis was carried out at a later point, and it linked a missense DCLRE1C variant to TCR beta V- and J-gene trimming. Rarity marked most TCR sequences, yet some public TCRs occurred in many donors.

Vbeta (60) and Jbeta (13) primers were used in the PCR. The method was immunoSEQ multiplex PCR; TCRdb's version includes in-frame clones alone and lacks a portion of them. In the table there are about 280,000 clones, around nine tenths of which are singletons. On this clone itself: Its target is not known.

In germline, CDR1 is SEHNR, CDR2 FQNEAQ (reference sequence). CDR3 length: 15 residues. Trimming took 0 bases from V and 2 from J; bases not matched to a gene: 1. The sample comprised PBMCs. The chain recombines TRBV7-9 with TRBJ2-1; 7 nucleotides match TRBD2. The receptor comes from a young woman in good health and CMV-seronegative. The CDR3: CASSLATSPYNEQFF. DNA for the CDR3: TGTGCCAGCAGCTTAGCGACTAGCCCCTACAATGAGCAGTTCTTC.